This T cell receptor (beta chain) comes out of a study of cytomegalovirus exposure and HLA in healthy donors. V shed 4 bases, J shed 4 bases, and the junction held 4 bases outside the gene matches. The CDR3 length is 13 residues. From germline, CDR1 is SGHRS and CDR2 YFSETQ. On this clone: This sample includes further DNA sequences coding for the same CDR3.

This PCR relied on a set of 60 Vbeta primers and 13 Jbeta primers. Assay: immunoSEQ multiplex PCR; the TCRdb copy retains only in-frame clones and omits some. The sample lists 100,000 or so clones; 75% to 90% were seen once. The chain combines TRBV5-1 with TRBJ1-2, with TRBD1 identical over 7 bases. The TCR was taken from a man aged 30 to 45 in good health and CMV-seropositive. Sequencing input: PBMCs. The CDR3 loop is CASSLGTVYGYTF. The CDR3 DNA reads TGCGCCAGCAGCCTAGGGACAGTCTATGGCTACACCTTC.